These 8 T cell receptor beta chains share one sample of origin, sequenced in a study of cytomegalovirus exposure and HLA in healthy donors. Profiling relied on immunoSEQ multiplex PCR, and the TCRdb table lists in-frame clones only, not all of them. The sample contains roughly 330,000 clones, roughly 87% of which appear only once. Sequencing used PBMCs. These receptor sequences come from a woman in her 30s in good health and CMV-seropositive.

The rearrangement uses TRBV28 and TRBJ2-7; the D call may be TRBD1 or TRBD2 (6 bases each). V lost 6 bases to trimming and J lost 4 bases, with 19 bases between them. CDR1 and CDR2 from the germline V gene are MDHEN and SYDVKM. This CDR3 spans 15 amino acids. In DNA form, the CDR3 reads TGTGCCAGCAGCTCTACCGAGGGGGGCCGGTACGAGCAGTACTTC. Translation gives CASSSTEGGRYEQYF.

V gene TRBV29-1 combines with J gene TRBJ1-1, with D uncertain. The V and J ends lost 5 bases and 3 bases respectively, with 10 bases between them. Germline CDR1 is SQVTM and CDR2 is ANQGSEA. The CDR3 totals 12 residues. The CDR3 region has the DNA TGCAGCGTTCCTACGGGTTACACTGAAGCTTTCTTT. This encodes CSVPTGYTEAFF.

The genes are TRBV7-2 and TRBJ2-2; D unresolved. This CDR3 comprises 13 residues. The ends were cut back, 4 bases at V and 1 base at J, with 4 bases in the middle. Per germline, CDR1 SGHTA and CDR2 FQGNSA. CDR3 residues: CASSYGNTGELFF. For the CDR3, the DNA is TGTGCCAGCAGCTACGGGAACACCGGGGAGCTGTTTTTT.

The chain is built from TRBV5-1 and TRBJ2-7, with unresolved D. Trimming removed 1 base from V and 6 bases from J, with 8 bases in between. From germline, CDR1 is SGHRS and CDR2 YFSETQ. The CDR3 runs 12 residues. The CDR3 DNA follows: TGCGCCAGCAGCTTGCCCCCCCGCGAGCAGTACTTC. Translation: CASSLPPREQYF.

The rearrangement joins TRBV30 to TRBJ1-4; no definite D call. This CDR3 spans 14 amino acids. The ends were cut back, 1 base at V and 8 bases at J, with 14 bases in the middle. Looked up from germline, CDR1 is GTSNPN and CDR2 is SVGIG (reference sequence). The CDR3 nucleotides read TGTGCCTGGAGTGACGGATACCTGGGGGAAAAACTGTTTTTT. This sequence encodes CAWSDGYLGEKLFF.

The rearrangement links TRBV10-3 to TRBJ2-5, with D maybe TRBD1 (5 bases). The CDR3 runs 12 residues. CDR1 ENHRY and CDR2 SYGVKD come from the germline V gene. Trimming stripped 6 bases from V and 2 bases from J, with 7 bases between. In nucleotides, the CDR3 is TGTGCCATCAGGGGGCTGCAAGAGACCCAGTACTTC. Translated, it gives CAIRGLQETQYF.

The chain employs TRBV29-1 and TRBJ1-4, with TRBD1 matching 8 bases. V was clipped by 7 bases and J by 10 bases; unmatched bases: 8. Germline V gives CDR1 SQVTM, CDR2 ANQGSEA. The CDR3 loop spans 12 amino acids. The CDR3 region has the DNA TGCAGCGCATCTCAGGGGGCTGGAAAACTGTTTTTT. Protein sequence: CSASQGAGKLFF.

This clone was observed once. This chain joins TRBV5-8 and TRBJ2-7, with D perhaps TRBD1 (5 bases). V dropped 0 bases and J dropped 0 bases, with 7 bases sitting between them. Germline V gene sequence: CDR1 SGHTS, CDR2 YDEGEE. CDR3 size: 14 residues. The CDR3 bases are TGTGCCAGCAGCTTGGGACAGAGCTCCTACGAGCAGTACTTC. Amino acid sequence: CASSLGQSSYEQYF.